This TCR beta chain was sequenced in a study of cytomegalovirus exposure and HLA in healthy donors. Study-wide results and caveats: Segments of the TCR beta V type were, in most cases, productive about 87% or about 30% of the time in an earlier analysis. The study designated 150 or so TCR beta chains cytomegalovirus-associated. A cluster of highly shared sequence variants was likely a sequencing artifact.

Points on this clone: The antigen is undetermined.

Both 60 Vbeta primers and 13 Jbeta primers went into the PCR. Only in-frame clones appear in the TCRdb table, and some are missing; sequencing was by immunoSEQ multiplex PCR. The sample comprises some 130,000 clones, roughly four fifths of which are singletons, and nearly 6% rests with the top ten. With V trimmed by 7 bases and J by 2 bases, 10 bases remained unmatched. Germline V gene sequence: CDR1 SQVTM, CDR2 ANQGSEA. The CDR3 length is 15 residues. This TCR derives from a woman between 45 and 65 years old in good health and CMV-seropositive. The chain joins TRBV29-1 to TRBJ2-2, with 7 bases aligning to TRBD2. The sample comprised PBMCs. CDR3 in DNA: TGCAGCGCGGCTCTTTTGACTAGCAACACCGGGGAGCTGTTTTTT. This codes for CSAALLTSNTGELFF.